Detailed here is one TCR beta chain. This record belongs to a study of blood T cell repertoires in COVID-19. Study-wide background: Whether acute or convalescent, the COVID-19 samples came from the United States, Italy and Spain. Nucleic acid was either cDNA or gDNA, and it came from T cells, B-cell-depleted T cells, or PBMCs.

In the authors' methods: For nucleated cells, counts were estimated from reference gene primer amplification. TCRdb's copy holds only in-frame clones and misses some; the assay was immunoSEQ multiplex PCR. Clone size and V and J calls were adopted from that table, with D and trimming inferred from the DNA. Of more than 95,000 clones in the sample, more than 60% were seen once. This CDR3 spans 14 amino acids. The J segment lost 5 bases and the V segment lost 5 bases, leaving 3 bases of the junction unmatched. Germline values: CDR1 SGHNT, CDR2 YENEEA. The sequence was obtained from a man in his 70s with acute or convalescent COVID-19. J is TRBJ2-1 and V is TRBV11-3, with 10 bases matching TRBD2. Sequenced input: peripheral blood. The CDR3 DNA follows: TGTGCCAGCAGCCCCGGGACTAGCGACAATGAGCAGTTCTTC. Encoded protein: CASSPGTSDNEQFF. Using reference TRBV11-3 and TRBJ2-1 for the parts outside the CDR3, the full variable domain is EAGVVQSPRYKIIEKKQPVAFWCNPISGHNTLYWYLQNLGQGPELLIRYENEEAVDDSQLPKDRFSAERLKGVDSTLKIQPAELGDSAVYLCASSPGTSDNEQFFGPGTRLTVL.